The clone carrying this T cell receptor beta chain was seen just once. CDR3 length equals 13 residues. CDR1 is SQVTM, CDR2 ANQGSEA, per germline. V dropped 3 bases and J dropped 6; count of bases not matched to a gene: 8. The data were taken from a study of CD8 T cells in Susac syndrome. With random hexamers, reverse transcription was performed on about 0.45 to 1 ug of RNA. TCRdb reanalysed the immunoSEQ multiplex PCR reads using MiXCR and keeps one entry per CDR3 protein. This table has some 200,000 distinct CDR3 sequences, around 90% appearing once. The source material was CD4+ T cells from PBMCs. The source of this sequence is a human donor with Susac syndrome. The chain is built from TRBV29-1 and TRBJ2-7; TRBD1 matches at 7 bases. In DNA form, the CDR3 reads TGCAGCGTTGACAGGGGGATTACAGGCGAGCAGTACTTC. Its translation: CSVDRGITGEQYF.